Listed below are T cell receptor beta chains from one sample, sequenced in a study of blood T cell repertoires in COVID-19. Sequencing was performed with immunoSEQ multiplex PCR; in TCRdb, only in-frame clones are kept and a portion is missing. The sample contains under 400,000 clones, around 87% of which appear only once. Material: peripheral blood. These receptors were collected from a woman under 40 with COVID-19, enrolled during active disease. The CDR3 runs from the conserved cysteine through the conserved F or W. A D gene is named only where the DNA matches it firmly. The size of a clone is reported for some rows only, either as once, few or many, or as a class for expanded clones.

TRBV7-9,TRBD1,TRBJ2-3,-,CASSSSGTGETDTQYF,TGTGCCAGCAGCTCTTCCGGGACAGGGGAAACAGATACGCAGTATTTT
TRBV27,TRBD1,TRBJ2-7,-,CATRTGGYEQYF,TGTGCCACTAGGACAGGGGGGTACGAGCAGTACTTC
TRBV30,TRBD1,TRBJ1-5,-,CAWSVQGAGPQHF,TGTGCCTGGAGTGTACAGGGGGCTGGGCCCCAGCATTTT
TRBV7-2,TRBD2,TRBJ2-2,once,CASSPLRDYLTGELFF,TGTGCCAGCAGCCCTCTCCGGGACTACCTCACCGGGGAGCTGTTTTTT
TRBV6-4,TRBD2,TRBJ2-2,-,CASSDIGTSGNVVTGELFF,TGTGCCAGCAGTGACATAGGGACTAGCGGGAACGTGGTCACCGGGGAGCTGTTTTTT
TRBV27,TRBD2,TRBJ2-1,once,CASSFALAGDEQFF,TGTGCCAGCAGTTTCGCACTAGCGGGAGATGAGCAGTTCTTC
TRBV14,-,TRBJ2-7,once,CASSPQGLSLSEQYF,TGTGCCAGCAGCCCGCAGGGGCTATCCCTCTCCGAGCAGTACTTC
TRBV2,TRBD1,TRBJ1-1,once,CASSGTGGVSVTEAFF,TGTGCCAGCAGTGGGACAGGGGGCGTCTCGGTCACTGAAGCTTTCTTT
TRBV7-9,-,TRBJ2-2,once,CASSLQGVELFF,TGTGCCAGCAGCTTACAAGGGGTTGAGCTGTTTTTT
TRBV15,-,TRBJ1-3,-,CATSRDSGGMSSGNTIYF,TGTGCCACCAGCAGAGATTCTGGGGGGATGAGCTCTGGAAACACCATATATTTT
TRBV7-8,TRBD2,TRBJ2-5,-,CASSFVPGTREETQYF,TGTGCCAGCAGCTTTGTCCCCGGGACTAGGGAAGAGACCCAGTACTTC
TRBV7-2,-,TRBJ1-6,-,CASSLDSWTANSPLHF,TGTGCCAGCAGCTTAGACTCATGGACAGCTAATTCACCCCTCCACTTT
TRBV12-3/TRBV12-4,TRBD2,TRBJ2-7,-,CASTGGTYEQYF,TGTGCCAGCACGGGGGGAACCTACGAGCAGTACTTC
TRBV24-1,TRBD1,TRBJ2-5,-,CATSGFGTDQETQYF,TGTGCCACCAGTGGGTTCGGGACAGACCAAGAGACCCAGTACTTC
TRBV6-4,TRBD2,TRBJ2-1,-,CASSAEGGRRGEQFF,TGTGCCAGCAGTGCCGAGGGCGGGAGAAGAGGTGAGCAGTTCTTC
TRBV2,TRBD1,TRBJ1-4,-,CASSRDRFFNEKLFF,TGTGCCAGCAGTCGGGACAGATTTTTTAATGAAAAACTGTTTTTT
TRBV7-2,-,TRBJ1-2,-,CASSLGAGLGGYTF,TGTGCCAGCAGCTTAGGGGCGGGGTTGGGGGGCTACACCTTC
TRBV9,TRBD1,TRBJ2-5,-,CASSGTGGRETQYF,TGTGCCAGCAGCGGGACAGGGGGCCGGGAGACCCAGTACTTC
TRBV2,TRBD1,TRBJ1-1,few,CASRQTGDTEAFF,TGTGCCAGCAGACAAACAGGGGACACTGAAGCTTTCTTT
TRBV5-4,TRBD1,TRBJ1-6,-,CASTRTGSNSPLHF,TGTGCCAGCACCCGGACAGGGAGTAATTCACCCCTCCACTTT
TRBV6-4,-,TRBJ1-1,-,CASTPTENTEAFF,TGTGCCAGCACCCCAACAGAGAACACTGAAGCTTTCTTT
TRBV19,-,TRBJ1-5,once,CASSSGRQGGPLSNQPQHF,TGTGCCAGTAGTAGCGGTCGGCAGGGAGGTCCCCTTAGCAATCAGCCCCAGCATTTT
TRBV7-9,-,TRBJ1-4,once,CASRDNNEKLFF,TGTGCCAGCCGGGACAATAATGAAAAACTGTTTTTT
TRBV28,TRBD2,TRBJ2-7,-,CASSPVGGKRAYEQYF,TGTGCCAGCAGTCCCGTCGGGGGGAAGCGGGCCTACGAGCAGTACTTC
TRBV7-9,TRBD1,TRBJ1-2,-,CASSLVGTGGANGYTF,TGTGCCAGCAGCTTAGTAGGGACAGGGGGCGCGAATGGCTACACCTTC
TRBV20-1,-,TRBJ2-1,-,CSAVEGEQFF,TGCAGTGCGGTCGAGGGTGAGCAGTTCTTC
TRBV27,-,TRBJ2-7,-,CASSLADSSGEQYF,TGTGCCAGCAGTTTGGCGGACAGCTCAGGCGAGCAGTACTTC
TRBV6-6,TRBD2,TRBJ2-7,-,CASSIAGAPYEQYF,TGTGCCAGCAGTATAGCGGGAGCACCCTACGAGCAGTACTTC
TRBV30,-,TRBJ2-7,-,CAWSGGGTSYEQYF,TGTGCCTGGAGTGGTGGGGGGACCTCCTACGAGCAGTACTTC
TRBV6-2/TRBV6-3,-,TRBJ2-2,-,CASSLKGQGSNTGELFF,TGTGCCAGCAGTCTCAAGGGGCAGGGGTCGAACACCGGGGAGCTGTTTTTT
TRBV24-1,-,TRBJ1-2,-,CATSDLGSNYGYTF,TGTGCCACCAGTGATTTGGGCAGTAACTATGGCTACACCTTC
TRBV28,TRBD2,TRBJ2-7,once,CASSSNGLADSYEQYF,TGTGCCAGCTCCTCAAATGGACTAGCGGACTCCTACGAGCAGTACTTC
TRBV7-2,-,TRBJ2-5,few,CASSLQGTLQETQYF,TGTGCCAGCAGCTTGCAGGGAACCCTTCAAGAGACCCAGTACTTC
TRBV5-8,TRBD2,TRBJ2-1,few,CASSLGLASYNEQFF,TGTGCCAGCAGCCTGGGACTAGCATCCTACAATGAGCAGTTCTTC
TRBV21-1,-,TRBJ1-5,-,CASRQTCGPYQPQHF,TGTGCCAGCCGACAAACATGCGGGCCCTATCAGCCCCAGCATTTT
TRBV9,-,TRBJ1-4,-,CASSPGRSAEKLFF,TGTGCCAGCAGCCCAGGGCGCAGTGCTGAAAAACTGTTTTTT
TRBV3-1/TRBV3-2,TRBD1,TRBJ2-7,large,CASSSRDSYEQYF,TGTGCCAGCAGCTCCCGGGACAGCTACGAGCAGTACTTC
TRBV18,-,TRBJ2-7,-,CASSPAMQGNTYEQYF,TGTGCCAGCTCACCTGCCATGCAGGGGAACACCTACGAGCAGTACTTC
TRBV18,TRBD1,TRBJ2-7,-,CASSPLSGQAIRGLNEQYF,TGTGCCAGCTCACCTTTGTCAGGACAGGCCATTCGGGGTCTAAACGAGCAGTACTTC
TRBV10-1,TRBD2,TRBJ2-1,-,CASSLLAGDKQFF,TGCGCCAGCAGTTTACTAGCGGGAGATAAGCAGTTCTTC
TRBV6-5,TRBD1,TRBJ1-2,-,CASSYDRVMGGYTF,TGTGCCAGCAGTTACGACAGGGTGATGGGGGGCTACACCTTC
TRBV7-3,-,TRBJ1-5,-,CASSLGGFQPQHF,TGTGCCAGCAGCTTAGGAGGGTTTCAGCCCCAGCATTTT
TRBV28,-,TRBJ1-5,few,CASRRGGEGQPQHF,TGTGCCAGCCGTCGAGGAGGGGAAGGACAGCCCCAGCATTTT
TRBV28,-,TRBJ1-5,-,CASSQSQYSNQPQHF,TGTGCCAGCAGTCAATCACAGTATAGCAATCAGCCCCAGCATTTT
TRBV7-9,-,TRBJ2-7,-,CASSPRDGSAYEQYF,TGTGCCAGCAGCCCGCGGGACGGAAGCGCCTACGAGCAGTACTTC
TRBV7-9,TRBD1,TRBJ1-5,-,CASSLVGTEYSNQPQHF,TGTGCCAGCAGCTTAGTCGGGACAGAGTATAGCAATCAGCCCCAGCATTTT
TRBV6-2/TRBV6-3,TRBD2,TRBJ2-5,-,CASSGTSGNQETQYF,TGTGCCAGCAGTGGGACTAGCGGGAACCAAGAGACCCAGTACTTC
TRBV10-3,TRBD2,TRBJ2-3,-,CAISVLGPSGSVGTQYF,TGTGCCATCAGTGTCCTCGGGCCTAGCGGGAGTGTGGGTACGCAGTATTTT
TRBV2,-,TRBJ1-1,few,CAISVIRAFF,TGTGCCATCTCGGTGATTCGAGCTTTCTTT
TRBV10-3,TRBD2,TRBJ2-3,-,CATSGGGADTQYF,TGTGCCACCAGCGGGGGGGGAGCAGATACGCAGTATTTT
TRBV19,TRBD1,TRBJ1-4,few,CASRPSTGPNEKLFF,TGTGCCAGTAGGCCTTCGACAGGGCCTAATGAAAAACTGTTTTTT
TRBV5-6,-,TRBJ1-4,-,CASSLEAPGGEKLFF,TGTGCCAGCAGCTTGGAAGCCCCGGGCGGGGAAAAACTGTTTTTT
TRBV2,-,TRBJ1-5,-,CASSERPWTVADQPQHF,TGTGCCAGCAGTGAGAGGCCGTGGACAGTAGCCGATCAGCCCCAGCATTTT
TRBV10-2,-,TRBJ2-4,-,CATTVPGQLAKNIQYF,TGCGCCACAACTGTCCCGGGACAACTAGCCAAAAACATTCAGTACTTC
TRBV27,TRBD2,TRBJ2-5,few,CASSPVRAGGEETQYF,TGTGCCAGCAGTCCCGTGCGCGCTGGGGGGGAGGAGACCCAGTACTTC
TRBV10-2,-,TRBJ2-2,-,CASRAGLNTGELFF,TGCGCCAGCAGAGCCGGACTTAACACCGGGGAGCTGTTTTTT